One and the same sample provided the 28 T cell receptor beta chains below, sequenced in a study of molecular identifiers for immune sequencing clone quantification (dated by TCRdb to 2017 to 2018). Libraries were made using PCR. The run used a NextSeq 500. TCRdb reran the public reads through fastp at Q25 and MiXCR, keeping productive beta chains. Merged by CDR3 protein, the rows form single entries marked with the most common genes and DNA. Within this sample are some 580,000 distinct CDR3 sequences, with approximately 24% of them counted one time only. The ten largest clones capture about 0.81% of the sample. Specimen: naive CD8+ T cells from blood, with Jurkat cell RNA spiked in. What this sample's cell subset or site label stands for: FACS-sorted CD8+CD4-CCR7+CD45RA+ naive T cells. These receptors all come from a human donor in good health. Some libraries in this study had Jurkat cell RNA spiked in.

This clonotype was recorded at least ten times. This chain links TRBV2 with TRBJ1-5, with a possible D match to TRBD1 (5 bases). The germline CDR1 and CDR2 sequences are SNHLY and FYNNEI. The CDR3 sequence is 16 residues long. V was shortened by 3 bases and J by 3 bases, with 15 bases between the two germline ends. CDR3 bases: TGTGCCAGCAGTGAGAGTTTAGACAGATCCAATCAGCCCCAGCATTTT. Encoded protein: CASSESLDRSNQPQHF.

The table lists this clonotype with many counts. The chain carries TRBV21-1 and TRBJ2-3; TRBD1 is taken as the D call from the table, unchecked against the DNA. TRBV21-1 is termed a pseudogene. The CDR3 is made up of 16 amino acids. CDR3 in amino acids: CASRRRGRFSPDTQYF. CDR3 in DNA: TGTGCCAGCAGACGCAGGGGAAGGTTCTCCCCAGATACGCAGTATTTT.

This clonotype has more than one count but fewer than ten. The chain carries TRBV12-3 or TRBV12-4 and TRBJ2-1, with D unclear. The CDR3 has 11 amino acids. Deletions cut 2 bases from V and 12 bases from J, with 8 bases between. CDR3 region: CASSLQSAQFF. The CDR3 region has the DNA TGTGCCAGCAGTTTACAGTCCGCGCAGTTCTTC.

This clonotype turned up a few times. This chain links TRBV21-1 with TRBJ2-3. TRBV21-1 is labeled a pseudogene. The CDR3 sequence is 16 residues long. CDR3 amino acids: CASSARTWPGNDTQYF. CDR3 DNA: TGTGCCAGCAGCGCGCGGACGTGGCCAGGAAACGATACGCAGTATTTT.

CDR3 coding DNA: TGTGCCAGCAGCTTGGGTGGCCTAATGGGCAATGAGCAGTTCTTC. Protein sequence: CASSLGGLMGNEQFF. The chain carries TRBV5-6 and TRBJ2-1; no reliable D call. The CDR3 extends over 15 amino acids. The V gene's germline CDR1 is SGHDT and CDR2 YYEEEE. V was trimmed by 0 bases and J by 6 bases, leaving 13 bases between them.

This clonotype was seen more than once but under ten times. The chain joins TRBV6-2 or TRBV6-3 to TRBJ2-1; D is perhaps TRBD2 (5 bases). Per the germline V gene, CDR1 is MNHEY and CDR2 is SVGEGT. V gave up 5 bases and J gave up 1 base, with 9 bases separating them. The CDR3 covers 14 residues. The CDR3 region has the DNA TGTGCCAGCAGTCCACTAGTTTCCTACAATGAGCAGTTCTTC. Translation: CASSPLVSYNEQFF.

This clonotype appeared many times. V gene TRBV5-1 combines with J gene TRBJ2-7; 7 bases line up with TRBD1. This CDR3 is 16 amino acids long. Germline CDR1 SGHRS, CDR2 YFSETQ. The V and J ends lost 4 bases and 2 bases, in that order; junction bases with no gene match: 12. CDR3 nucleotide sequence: TGCGCCAGCAGCACATACCGGGACAGTTACACCTACGAGCAGTACTTC. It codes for CASSTYRDSYTYEQYF.

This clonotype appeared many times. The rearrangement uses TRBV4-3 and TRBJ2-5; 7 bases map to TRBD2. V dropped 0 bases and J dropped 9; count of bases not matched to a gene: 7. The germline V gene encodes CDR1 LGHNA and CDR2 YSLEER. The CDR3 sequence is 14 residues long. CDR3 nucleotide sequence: TGCGCCAGCAGCCAAGAACGGCGGGGGAGGGCCCAGTACTTC. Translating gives CASSQERRGRAQYF.

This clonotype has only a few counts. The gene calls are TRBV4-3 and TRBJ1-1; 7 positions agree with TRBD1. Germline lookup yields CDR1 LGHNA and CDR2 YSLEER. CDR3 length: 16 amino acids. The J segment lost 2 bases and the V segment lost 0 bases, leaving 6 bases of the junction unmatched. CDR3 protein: CASSQERQGENTEAFF. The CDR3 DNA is TGCGCCAGCAGCCAAGAAAGGCAGGGGGAAAACACTGAAGCTTTCTTT.

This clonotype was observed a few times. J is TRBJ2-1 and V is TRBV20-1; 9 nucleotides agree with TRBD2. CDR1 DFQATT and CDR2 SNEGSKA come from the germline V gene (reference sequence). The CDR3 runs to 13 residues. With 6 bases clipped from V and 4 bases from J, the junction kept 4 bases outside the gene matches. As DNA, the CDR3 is TGCAGTGCAAAGACTAGCGGATACAATGAGCAGTTCTTC. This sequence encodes CSAKTSGYNEQFF.

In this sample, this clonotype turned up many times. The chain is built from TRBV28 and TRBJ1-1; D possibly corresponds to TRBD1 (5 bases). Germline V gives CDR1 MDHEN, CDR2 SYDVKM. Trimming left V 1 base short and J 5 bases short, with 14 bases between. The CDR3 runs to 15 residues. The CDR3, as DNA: TGTGCCAGCAGTTTATATCAGGGACGAGGAACTGAAGCTTTCTTT. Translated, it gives CASSLYQGRGTEAFF.

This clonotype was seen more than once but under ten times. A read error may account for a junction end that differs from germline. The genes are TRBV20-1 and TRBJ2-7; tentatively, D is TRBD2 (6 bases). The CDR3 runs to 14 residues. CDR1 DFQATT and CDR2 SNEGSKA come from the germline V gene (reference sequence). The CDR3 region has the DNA TGCAGTGCTCGAGAGGGGCGGGGCTCCTACGAGCAGTACTTC. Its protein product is CSAREGRGSYEQYF.

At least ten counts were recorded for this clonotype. CDR3: CASSLAGHRHMSGTDTQYF. The CDR3 DNA is TGTGCCAGCAGCCTAGCAGGACATCGGCACATGTCGGGCACAGATACGCAGTATTTT. The chain joins TRBV2 to TRBJ2-3; possibly TRBD1 or TRBD2 for D (5 bases each). Per germline, CDR1 SNHLY and CDR2 FYNNEI. This CDR3 spans 19 amino acids. Deletions cut 6 bases from V and 1 base from J, with 26 bases between.

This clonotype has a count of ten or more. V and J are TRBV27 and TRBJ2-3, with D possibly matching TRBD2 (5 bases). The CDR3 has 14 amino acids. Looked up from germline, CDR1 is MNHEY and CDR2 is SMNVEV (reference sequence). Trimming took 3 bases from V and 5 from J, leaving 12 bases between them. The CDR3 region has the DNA TGTGCCAGCAGTTTGTCCGGGATCAGAGATACGCAGTATTTT. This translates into CASSLSGIRDTQYF.

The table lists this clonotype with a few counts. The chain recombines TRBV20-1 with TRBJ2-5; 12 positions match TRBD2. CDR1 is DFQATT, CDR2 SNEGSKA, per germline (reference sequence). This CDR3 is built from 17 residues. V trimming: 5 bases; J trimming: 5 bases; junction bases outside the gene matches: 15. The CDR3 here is CSALPDTSGGLWETQYF. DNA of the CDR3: TGCAGTGCTCTCCCCGACACTAGCGGGGGGCTTTGGGAGACCCAGTACTTC.

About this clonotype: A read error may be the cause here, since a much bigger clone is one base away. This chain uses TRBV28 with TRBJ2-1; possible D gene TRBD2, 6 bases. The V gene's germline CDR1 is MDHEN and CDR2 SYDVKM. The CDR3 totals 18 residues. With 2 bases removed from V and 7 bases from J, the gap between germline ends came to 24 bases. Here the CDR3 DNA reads TGTGCCAGCAGTTTAATCCCCCTAGCGAACCATGGAGGAAATGAGCAGTTCTTC. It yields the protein CASSLIPLANHGGNEQFF. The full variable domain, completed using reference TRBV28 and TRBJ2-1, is DVKVTQSSRYLVKRTGEKVFLECVQDMDHENMFWYRQDPGLGLRLIYFSYDVKMKEKGDIPEGYSVSREKKERFSLILESASTNQTSMYLCASSLIPLANHGGNEQFFGPGTRLTVL.

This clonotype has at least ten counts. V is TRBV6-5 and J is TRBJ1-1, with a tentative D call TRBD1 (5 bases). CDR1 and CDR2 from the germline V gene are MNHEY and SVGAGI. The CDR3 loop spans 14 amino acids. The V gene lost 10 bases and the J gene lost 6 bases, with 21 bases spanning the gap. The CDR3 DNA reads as TGTGCCACGGGTCCGGGGACCTTTGGGGCTGAAGCTTTCTTT. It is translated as CATGPGTFGAEAFF.

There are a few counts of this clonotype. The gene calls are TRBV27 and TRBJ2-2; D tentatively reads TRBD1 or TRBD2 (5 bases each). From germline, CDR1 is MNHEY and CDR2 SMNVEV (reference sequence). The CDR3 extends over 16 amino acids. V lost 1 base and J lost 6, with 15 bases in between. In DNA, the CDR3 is TGTGCCAGCAGTTTATTAGCCGGGATAGGGGCCGGGGAGCTGTTTTTT. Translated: CASSLLAGIGAGELFF.

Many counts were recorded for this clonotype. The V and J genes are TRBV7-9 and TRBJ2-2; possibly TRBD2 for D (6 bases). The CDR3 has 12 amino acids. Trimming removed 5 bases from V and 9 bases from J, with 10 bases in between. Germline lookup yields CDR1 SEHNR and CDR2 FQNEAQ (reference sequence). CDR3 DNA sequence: TGTGCCAGCAGCGGGGAGGACCGGGAGCTGTTTTTT. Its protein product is CASSGEDRELFF.

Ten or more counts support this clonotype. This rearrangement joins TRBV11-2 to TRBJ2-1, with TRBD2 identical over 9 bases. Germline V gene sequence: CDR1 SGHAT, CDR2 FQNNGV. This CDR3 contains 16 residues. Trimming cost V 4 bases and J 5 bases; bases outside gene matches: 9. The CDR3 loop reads CASSSPGLAWDNEQFF. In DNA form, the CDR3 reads TGTGCCAGCAGCTCACCGGGACTAGCTTGGGACAATGAGCAGTTCTTC.

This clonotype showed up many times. CDR3 DNA: TGCAGTGCTAGCGCGGGACATACTTACGAGCAGTACTTC. Its translation: CSASAGHTYEQYF. The rearrangement links TRBV20-1 to TRBJ2-7; D may be TRBD1 or TRBD2 (6 bases each). Trimming took 3 bases from V and 4 from J, leaving 13 bases between them. Germline V gene lookup returns CDR1 DFQATT and CDR2 SNEGSKA (reference sequence). CDR3 length equals 13 residues.

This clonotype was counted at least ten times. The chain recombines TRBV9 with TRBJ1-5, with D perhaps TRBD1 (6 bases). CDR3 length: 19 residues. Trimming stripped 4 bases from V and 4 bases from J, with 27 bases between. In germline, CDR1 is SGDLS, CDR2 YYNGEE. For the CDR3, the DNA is TGTGCCAGCAGCACGGACCAGCCGACGGATGGACAGTGGAATCAGCCCCAGCATTTT. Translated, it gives CASSTDQPTDGQWNQPQHF. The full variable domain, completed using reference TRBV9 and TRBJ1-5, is DSGVTQTPKHLITATGQRVTLRCSPRSGDLSVYWYQQSLDQGLQFLIQYYNGEERAKGNILERFSAQQFPDLHSELNLSSLELGDSALYFCASSTDQPTDGQWNQPQHFGDGTRLSIL.

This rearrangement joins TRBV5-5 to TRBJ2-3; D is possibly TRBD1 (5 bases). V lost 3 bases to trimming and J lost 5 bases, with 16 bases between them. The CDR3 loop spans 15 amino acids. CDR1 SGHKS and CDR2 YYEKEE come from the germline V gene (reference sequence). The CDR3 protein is CASSSYGRGQDTQYF. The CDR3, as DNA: TGTGCCAGCAGCTCATATGGTAGGGGTCAAGATACGCAGTATTTT.

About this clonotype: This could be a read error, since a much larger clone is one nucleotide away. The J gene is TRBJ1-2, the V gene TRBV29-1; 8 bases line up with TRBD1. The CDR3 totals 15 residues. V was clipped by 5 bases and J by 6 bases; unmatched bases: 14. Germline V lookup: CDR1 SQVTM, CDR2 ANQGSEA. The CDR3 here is CSVNEDLQGVHGYTF. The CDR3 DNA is TGCAGCGTTAACGAAGACTTACAGGGGGTCCATGGCTACACCTTC.

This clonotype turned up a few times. CDR3 sequence: CASSPEGTSGGDTQYF. CDR3 coding DNA: TGCGCCAGCAGCCCCGAGGGGACTAGCGGTGGGGATACGCAGTATTTT. V gene TRBV4-3 combines with J gene TRBJ2-3; 11 nucleotides agree with TRBD2. Trimming at V came to 4 bases and at J to 6 bases, leaving 9 bases not matched to a gene. The CDR3 has 16 amino acids. Germline CDR1 and CDR2: LGHNA and YSLEER.

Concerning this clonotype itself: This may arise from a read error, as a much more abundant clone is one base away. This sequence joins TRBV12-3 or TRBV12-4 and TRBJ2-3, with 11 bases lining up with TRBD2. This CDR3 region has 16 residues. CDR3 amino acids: CTSSTPASGGSDTQYF. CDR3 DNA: TGTACCAGCAGTACGCCCGCTAGCGGGGGGTCAGATACGCAGTATTTT.

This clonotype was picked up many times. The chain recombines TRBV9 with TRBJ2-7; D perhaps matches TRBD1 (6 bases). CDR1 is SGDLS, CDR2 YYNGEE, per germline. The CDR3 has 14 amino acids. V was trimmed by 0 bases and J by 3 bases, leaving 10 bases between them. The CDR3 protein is CASSVATTGYEQYF. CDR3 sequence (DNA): TGTGCCAGCAGCGTAGCTACGACAGGCTACGAGCAGTACTTC.

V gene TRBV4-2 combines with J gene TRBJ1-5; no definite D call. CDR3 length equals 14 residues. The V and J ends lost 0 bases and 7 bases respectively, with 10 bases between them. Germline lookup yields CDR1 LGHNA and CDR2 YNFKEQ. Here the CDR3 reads CASSQERVLQPQHF. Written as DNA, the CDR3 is TGTGCCAGCAGCCAAGAGAGGGTCCTCCAGCCCCAGCATTTT.